This T cell receptor (beta chain) was recovered during a study of PD-1 blockade in mismatch repair-deficient tumors. Data came from immunoSEQ multiplex PCR; TCRdb stores just in-frame clones and leaves some out. This sample has tens of thousands of clones, with about 84% found just once. V dropped 8 bases and J dropped 2 bases, with 18 bases sitting between them. Germline V gene sequence: CDR1 SGHVS, CDR2 FNYEAQ. The CDR3 consists of 15 residues. This chain uses TRBV7-6 with TRBJ2-5; a weak D match, TRBD2 (5 bases). This material consisted of peripheral blood, taken 12 weeks after starting pembrolizumab. This TCR was sampled from an adult with mismatch repair-deficient cancer. The CDR3 is CASSWTPGSQETQYF. CDR3 sequence (DNA): TGTGCCAGCTCTTGGACTCCGGGGTCACAAGAGACCCAGTACTTC.